One and the same sample provided the 17 T cell receptor beta chains below, sequenced in a study of blood T cell repertoires in COVID-19. The repertoire was sequenced with immunoSEQ multiplex PCR; TCRdb's copy has only in-frame clones and lacks some. The sample yields more than 95,000 clones, around four fifths seen once. The sequenced sample consisted of peripheral blood. Every receptor here comes from a human donor in a cohort sampled during active COVID-19.

The gene calls are TRBV19 and TRBJ2-7; TRBD1 aligns across 9 bases. Germline V gene lookup returns CDR1 LNHDA and CDR2 SQIVND (reference sequence). Trimming removed 3 bases from V and 1 base from J; junction bases left unmatched: 4. The CDR3 covers 15 residues. CDR3 nucleotide sequence: TGTGCCAGTAGTATCCCGGGACAGGGTTCCTACGAGCAGTACTTC. Translation gives CASSIPGQGSYEQYF.

This chain joins TRBV6-5 and TRBJ2-7; 7 bases are shared with TRBD1. V dropped 5 bases and J dropped 2; count of bases not matched to a gene: 6. Looked up from germline, CDR1 is MNHEY and CDR2 is SVGAGI. The CDR3 contains 14 residues. In DNA, the CDR3 is TGTGCCAGCAGTACCCGGGACAGCGCCTACGAGCAGTACTTC. Its protein is CASSTRDSAYEQYF.

The chain joins TRBV24-1 to TRBJ2-6; TRBD1 agrees at 12 bases. CDR1 and CDR2 (germline): KGHDR, SFDVKD. This CDR3 has 19 residues. The V segment lost 3 bases and the J segment 2 bases; nucleotides outside the gene matches: 7. The CDR3 region has the DNA TGTGCCACCAGTGATCCACCGGGACAGGGGGCGGCTGGGGCCAACGTCCTGACTTTC. Translation gives CATSDPPGQGAAGANVLTF.

The rearrangement links TRBV19 to TRBJ2-2; 10 bases map to TRBD2. Germline trimming cut 3 bases from V and 7 bases from J; bases unmatched to any gene: 17. This CDR3 is 19 amino acids long. Germline V gene sequence: CDR1 LNHDA, CDR2 SQIVND (reference sequence). CDR3 amino acids: CASSIDLLSGRTRDGELFF. CDR3 nucleotides: TGTGCCAGTAGTATCGACCTCCTTAGCGGGAGGACTCGTGACGGGGAGCTGTTTTTT.

The chain has TRBV2 and TRBJ2-3; maybe TRBD1 (6 bases). This CDR3 has 15 amino acids. Looked up from germline, CDR1 is SNHLY and CDR2 is FYNNEI. V lost 7 bases and J 1 base, leaving 15 bases between the germline ends. The CDR3 nucleotides are TGTGCCAGCATGCGGACAGCTTGGGGCACAGATACGCAGTATTTT. Its protein product is CASMRTAWGTDTQYF.

This clone has only one observation. The CDR3 sequence: CASSLVRTSPYNEQFF. CDR3 in DNA: TGTGCCAGCAGCTTGGTCAGGACTAGCCCCTACAATGAGCAGTTCTTC. V is TRBV7-8 and J is TRBJ2-1; 8 nucleotides agree with TRBD2. Germline V gene data show CDR1 as SGHVS and CDR2 as FQNEAQ. The CDR3 extends over 16 amino acids. After removal of 3 bases from V and 2 bases from J, the junction contained 6 bases not matched to a gene.

The chain recombines TRBV27 with TRBJ1-1; D call uncertain. The germline V and J ends were trimmed by 6 bases and 7 bases, with 21 bases remaining between them. The length of the CDR3 is 15 residues. Germline V lookup: CDR1 MNHEY, CDR2 SMNVEV (reference sequence). The CDR3 sequence: CASSPHGPREGEAFF. As DNA, the CDR3 is TGTGCCAGCAGCCCCCACGGCCCTCGGGAGGGTGAAGCTTTCTTT.

The chain recombines TRBV12-3 or TRBV12-4 with TRBJ2-7, with D unclear. This CDR3 spans 13 amino acids. The V end lost 3 bases, the J end lost 3 bases, and 9 bases lay between the germline ends. This CDR3 is CASSFQFVYEQYF. As DNA, the CDR3 is TGTGCCAGCAGTTTTCAGTTCGTCTACGAGCAGTACTTC.

The chain links TRBV11-1 to TRBJ2-2; 10 positions match TRBD1. After removal of 5 bases from V and 5 bases from J, the junction contained 5 bases not matched to a gene. This CDR3 contains 15 residues. Germline values: CDR1 SGHAT, CDR2 FQDESV (reference sequence). Here the CDR3 reads CASSHRTGGTGELFF. The CDR3 DNA reads TGTGCCAGCAGCCATCGGACAGGGGGGACCGGGGAGCTGTTTTTT. The entire variable domain, with the rest obtained from reference TRBV11-1 and TRBJ2-2, is as follows: EAEVAQSPRYKITEKSQAVAFWCDPISGHATLYWYRQILGQGPELLVQFQDESVVDDSQLPKDRFSAERLKGVDSTLKIQPAELGDSAMYLCASSHRTGGTGELFFGEGSRLTVL.

The chain carries TRBV29-1 and TRBJ2-2, with D perhaps matching TRBD1 (6 bases). In germline, CDR1 is SQVTM, CDR2 ANQGSEA. CDR3 length: 13 residues. V lost 3 bases and J 7 bases, leaving 12 bases between the germline ends. In DNA form, the CDR3 reads TGCAGCGTTGAGGGCAGGGGAGTCGGGGAGCTGTTTTTT. This encodes CSVEGRGVGELFF.

The chain has TRBV18 and TRBJ1-3; 10 bases align to TRBD1. The CDR3 contains 15 residues. J was trimmed by 3 bases and V by 10 bases; bases with no gene match: 9. Per germline, CDR1 KGHSH and CDR2 LQKENI. DNA of the CDR3: TGTGCCACTCCGAGACAGGGGGCTGTTGGAAACACCATATATTTT. Its translation is CATPRQGAVGNTIYF.

The V gene is TRBV15, the J gene TRBJ1-1, with D possibly matching TRBD1 (5 bases). The ends were cut back, 4 bases at V and 4 bases at J, with 13 bases in the middle. The CDR3 runs to 14 residues. The germline CDR1 and CDR2 sequences are LNHNV and YYDKDF (reference sequence). CDR3 DNA: TGTGCCACCAGCAAGGACCCAAGGGGCACTGAAGCTTTCTTT. Its protein product is CATSKDPRGTEAFF.

V is TRBV2 and J is TRBJ1-6; 9 nucleotides agree with TRBD1. Germline assignment: CDR1 SNHLY and CDR2 FYNNEI. The CDR3 is 14 amino acids. The V and J ends lost 7 bases and 8 bases, in that order; junction bases with no gene match: 6. The CDR3 reads CASTYTGGHSPLHF. DNA of the CDR3: TGTGCCAGCACATATACAGGGGGCCATTCACCCCTCCACTTT. The complete variable domain, with remaining parts taken from reference TRBV2 and TRBJ1-6, reads EPEVTQTPSHQVTQMGQEVILRCVPISNHLYFYWYRQILGQKVEFLVSFYNNEISEKSEIFDDQFSVERPDGSNFTLKIRSTKLEDSAMYFCASTYTGGHSPLHFGNGTRLTVT.

The V call is TRBV13, the J call TRBJ2-7; a weak D match, TRBD1 (6 bases). This CDR3 comprises 14 residues. V lost 0 bases and J 5 bases, leaving 11 bases between the germline ends. In germline, CDR1 is PRHDT, CDR2 FYEKMQ (reference sequence). The CDR3 region is CASSLGRGSDEQYF. CDR3 DNA: TGTGCCAGCAGCTTAGGCAGGGGATCGGACGAGCAGTACTTC. The whole variable domain, remainder taken from reference TRBV13 and TRBJ2-7, is AAGVIQSPRHLIKEKRETATLKCYPIPRHDTVYWYQQGPGQDPQFLISFYEKMQSDKGSIPDRFSAQQFSDYHSELNMSSLELGDSALYFCASSLGRGSDEQYFGPGTRLTVT.

The chain couples TRBV18 to TRBJ2-2; D unclear. Germline-derived CDR1 and CDR2 are KGHSH and LQKENI. V dropped 1 base and J dropped 0 bases, with 9 bases sitting between them. The CDR3 runs 16 residues. CDR3 sequence reads: CASSPRNKANTGELFF. CDR3 coding DNA: TGTGCCAGCTCACCACGAAACAAAGCGAACACCGGGGAGCTGTTTTTT. The full variable domain, in which reference TRBV18 and TRBJ2-2 provide the parts outside the CDR3, is NAGVMQNPRHLVRRRGQEARLRCSPMKGHSHVYWYRQLPEEGLKFMVYLQKENIIDESGMPKERFSAEFPKEGPSILRIQQVVRGDSAAYFCASSPRNKANTGELFFGEGSRLTVL.

V usage is TRBV2 and J usage is TRBJ2-3, with no clear D. Germline-derived CDR1 and CDR2 are SNHLY and FYNNEI. V shed 3 bases and J shed 0 bases, with 7 bases lying between them. The CDR3 totals 14 residues. In DNA, the CDR3 is TGTGCCAGCAGTGACGGTACTAGCACAGATACGCAGTATTTT. The encoded protein is CASSDGTSTDTQYF.

This clone was counted a few times. The gene calls are TRBV4-2 and TRBJ1-3; D remains unclear. The CDR3 length is 16 residues. The germline V and J ends were trimmed by 0 bases and 0 bases, with 9 bases remaining between them. CDR1 LGHNA and CDR2 YNFKEQ come from the germline V gene. The CDR3 sequence: CASSQERVHSGNTIYF. In DNA form, the CDR3 reads TGTGCCAGCAGCCAAGAACGGGTCCACTCTGGAAACACCATATATTTT.